This is a list of T cell receptor beta chains from one sample in a study of PD-1 blockade in classical Hodgkin lymphoma. Repertoires were generated with immunoSEQ multiplex PCR, while TCRdb's copy carries only in-frame clones and drops some. The sample holds almost 100,000 clones; around 90% are singletons and the top ten take 2.8%. The source was peripheral blood mononuclear cells (PBMCs), collected at baseline. The receptors were gathered from a human donor with classical Hodgkin lymphoma. Each CDR3 is given with its conserved first and last residue. A D gene is named only where the DNA matches it firmly. Clone size is stated in some rows and not others, as once, few, many or a class when expanded.

clone size | D gene | J gene | V gene | CDR3 protein | CDR3 DNA
NA | TRBD1 | TRBJ2-7 | TRBV28 | CATGELNRGPPLDKQYF | TGTGCCACCGGAGAACTTAACAGGGGCCCCCCCCTAGACAAGCAGTACTTC
NA | TRBD1 | TRBJ2-3 | TRBV5-8 | CASSSELKGGLHTDTQYF | TGTGCCAGCAGCTCTGAACTTAAAGGGGGCCTACACACAGATACGCAGTATTTT
NA | TRBD1 | TRBJ1-5 | TRBV6-5 | CASSYGTGPNQPQHF | TGTGCCAGCAGTTACGGGACAGGGCCCAATCAGCCCCAGCATTTT
NA | NA | TRBJ1-3 | TRBV7-2 | CASSFTGGNSGNTIYF | TGTGCCAGCAGCTTTACTGGCGGCAACTCTGGAAACACCATATATTTT
NA | NA | TRBJ2-1 | TRBV7-6 | CASSSPWTSYNEQFF | TGTGCCAGCAGCTCCCCCTGGACCTCCTACAATGAGCAGTTCTTC
once | NA | TRBJ1-3 | TRBV6-5 | CASSLAGFGNTIYF | TGTGCCAGCAGCCTTGCGGGTTTCGGAAACACCATATATTTT
NA | NA | TRBJ1-2 | TRBV10-3 | CAISESLGDYGYTF | TGTGCCATCAGTGAGTCGCTCGGAGACTATGGCTACACCTTC
NA | NA | TRBJ1-1 | TRBV18 | CASSPPGLTEAFF | TGTGCCAGCTCACCACCGGGGTTGACGGAAGCTTTCTTT
NA | NA | TRBJ1-1 | TRBV9 | CASSPGVGYTEAFF | TGTGCCAGCAGCCCAGGGGTGGGCTACACTGAAGCTTTCTTT
NA | NA | TRBJ2-7 | TRBV19 | CAANPGTGGALYF | TGTGCCGCCAATCCCGGGACCGGCGGAGCCCTGTACTTC
NA | NA | TRBJ1-2 | TRBV7-9 | CASSPLDGAGYTF | TGTGCCAGCAGCCCCTTGGACGGGGCAGGCTACACCTTC
NA | TRBD2 | TRBJ2-5 | TRBV11-2 | CASSPRTSWGETQYF | TGTGCCAGCAGCCCCCGGACTAGCTGGGGTGAGACCCAGTACTTC
NA | TRBD1 | TRBJ2-6 | TRBV10-2 | CASSEPGQGPRGLLSGANVLTF | TGCGCCAGCAGTGAGCCGGGACAGGGACCCCGGGGTCTCCTCTCTGGGGCCAACGTCCTGACTTTC
NA | NA | TRBJ2-7 | TRBV5-1 | CASSAMDGSSYEQYF | TGCGCCAGCAGCGCAATGGACGGAAGCTCCTACGAGCAGTACTTC
NA | NA | TRBJ2-7 | TRBV7-3 | CASSPEAGASYEQYF | TGTGCCAGCAGCCCCGAGGCCGGTGCTAGCTACGAGCAGTACTTC
NA | NA | TRBJ2-1 | TRBV6-5 | CASSYSRDLYNEQFF | TGTGCCAGCAGTTACTCGCGGGACTTATACAATGAGCAGTTCTTC
NA | NA | TRBJ2-5 | TRBV20-1 | CSARTEETQYF | TGCAGTGCTAGGACAGAAGAGACCCAGTACTTC
NA | NA | TRBJ2-7 | TRBV30 | CAWSVKAQLTVYEQYF | TGTGCCTGGAGTGTAAAAGCCCAACTAACGGTCTACGAGCAGTACTTC
NA | NA | TRBJ1-3 | TRBV28 | CASSLRVPNTIYF | TGTGCCAGCAGTTTGCGGGTTCCGAACACCATATATTTT
NA | NA | TRBJ1-1 | TRBV4-2 | CASSHEVSGQTNTEAFF | TGTGCCAGCAGCCACGAAGTTTCAGGACAGACTAACACTGAAGCTTTCTTT
NA | NA | TRBJ2-4 | TRBV2 | CASNMYSNIQYF | TGTGCCAGCAATATGTACTCCAACATTCAGTACTTC
few | NA | TRBJ1-1 | TRBV29-1 | CSVEAPRWGTEAFF | TGCAGCGTTGAAGCCCCACGATGGGGCACTGAAGCTTTCTTT
once | TRBD1 | TRBJ1-2 | TRBV28 | CAGDTGAGYTF | TGTGCCGGAGATACAGGGGCCGGCTACACCTTC
NA | TRBD1 | TRBJ2-7 | TRBV28 | CATHPFGTGKHEQYF | TGTGCCACCCACCCCTTCGGGACAGGGAAACACGAGCAGTACTTC
NA | NA | TRBJ1-4 | TRBV28 | CASSLGSATNEKLFF | TGTGCCAGCAGTTTAGGGAGTGCAACTAATGAAAAACTGTTTTTT
NA | TRBD2 | TRBJ2-5 | TRBV30 | CAWSLGLAGYIGTQYF | TGTGCCTGGAGTTTAGGACTAGCGGGGTATATAGGGACCCAGTACTTC
NA | NA | TRBJ2-1 | TRBV10-1 | CASSMIPSYNEQFF | TGCGCCAGCAGTATGATTCCGTCCTACAATGAGCAGTTCTTC
NA | TRBD1 | TRBJ1-5 | TRBV18 | CASSPTGQGNRGQPQHF | TGTGCCAGCTCACCAACGGGACAGGGTAATCGTGGACAGCCCCAGCATTTT
NA | NA | TRBJ2-3 | TRBV9 | CASRPPGGGPDTQYF | TGTGCCAGCAGGCCACCAGGGGGAGGGCCAGATACGCAGTATTTT
NA | NA | TRBJ1-1 | TRBV19 | CASSPNHNREGEAFF | TGTGCCAGTAGTCCCAACCATAACAGGGAGGGTGAAGCTTTCTTT
NA | NA | TRBJ2-3 | TRBV27 | CASSVWGITDTQYF | TGTGCCAGCAGTGTATGGGGCATCACAGATACGCAGTATTTT
NA | NA | TRBJ2-3 | TRBV2 | CASSNIDTQYF | TGTGCCAGCAGTAATATAGATACGCAGTATTTT
NA | TRBD2 | TRBJ2-3 | TRBV9 | CASDRLASDTQYF | TGTGCCAGCGATCGACTAGCCTCAGATACGCAGTATTTT
few | NA | TRBJ1-2 | TRBV5-6 | CASSLDSYYGYTF | TGTGCCAGCAGCTTGGACAGCTACTATGGCTACACCTTC
NA | TRBD2 | TRBJ2-1 | TRBV4-1 | CASSPTSGRGSGNEQFF | TGCGCCAGCAGCCCCACTAGCGGGAGGGGGTCGGGGAATGAGCAGTTCTTC
NA | NA | TRBJ1-4 | TRBV5-6 | CASSSGGRNEKLFF | TGTGCCAGCAGCAGCGGTGGTAGAAATGAAAAACTGTTTTTT
NA | NA | TRBJ2-1 | TRBV2 | CASKEPGLWDNEQFF | TGTGCCAGCAAGGAACCCGGGCTCTGGGACAATGAGCAGTTCTTC
NA | NA | TRBJ2-1 | TRBV5-6 | CASSSLLASEYNEQFF | TGTGCCAGCAGCTCGTTACTAGCTTCGGAATACAATGAGCAGTTCTTC
NA | NA | TRBJ2-2 | TRBV7-7 | CASSLGALTGELFF | TGTGCTAGCAGCTTAGGAGCGCTCACCGGGGAGCTGTTTTTT
NA | NA | TRBJ2-7 | TRBV11-2 | CASSLDSLGSYEQYF | TGTGCCAGCAGCCTTGACAGTTTGGGCTCCTACGAGCAGTACTTC
NA | NA | TRBJ2-1 | TRBV12-1 | CASSPGLARGDEQFF | TGTGCCAGCAGCCCCGGACTAGCTAGGGGTGATGAGCAGTTCTTC
NA | NA | TRBJ1-1 | TRBV19 | CASTDRPSTEAFF | TGTGCCAGTACCGATCGACCTAGCACTGAAGCTTTCTTT
few | NA | TRBJ1-1 | TRBV30 | CAWSPTREAFF | TGTGCCTGGAGCCCAACAAGGGAAGCTTTCTTT
NA | NA | TRBJ2-7 | TRBV27 | CASSEGGGEQYF | TGTGCCAGCAGTGAGGGGGGAGGCGAGCAGTACTTC
NA | TRBD2 | TRBJ2-7 | TRBV6-5 | CASSPRTSGIYEQYF | TGTGCCAGCAGTCCAAGGACTAGCGGGATCTACGAGCAGTACTTC
NA | NA | TRBJ2-2 | TRBV4-1 | CASSQETDTFTGELFF | TGCGCCAGCAGCCAAGAAACTGACACGTTCACCGGGGAGCTGTTTTTT
once | TRBD1 | TRBJ2-7 | TRBV5-1 | CASRTTGTGINEQYF | TGCGCCAGCAGGACTACCGGGACAGGGATAAACGAGCAGTACTTC
once | NA | TRBJ2-7 | TRBV28 | CASRYQGAYEQYF | TGTGCCAGCAGGTACCAGGGTGCGTACGAGCAGTACTTC
NA | NA | TRBJ2-7 | TRBV19 | CASKVARGFYEQYF | TGTGCCAGTAAAGTAGCACGCGGGTTCTACGAGCAGTACTTC
NA | NA | TRBJ2-4 | TRBV27 | CASSLAWGATKNIQYF | TGTGCCAGCAGTCTCGCGTGGGGAGCAACCAAAAACATTCAGTACTTC
NA | TRBD1 | TRBJ1-1 | TRBV5-8 | CASNFRRDSRGAFF | TGTGCCAGCAACTTCCGCCGGGACAGCAGGGGAGCTTTCTTT
NA | NA | TRBJ1-2 | TRBV7-2 | CASSPGEGRTYGYTF | TGTGCCAGCAGCCCAGGGGAGGGCCGTACCTATGGCTACACCTTC
NA | NA | TRBJ2-5 | TRBV5-5 | CASFSLPRDLLTAQYF | TGTGCCAGCTTCTCTCTCCCGAGGGACCTTTTAACGGCCCAGTACTTC
once | TRBD1 | TRBJ2-3 | TRBV5-6 | CASSLGRGQQYF | TGTGCCAGCAGCTTGGGCAGGGGGCAGCAGTATTTT
NA | NA | TRBJ2-7 | TRBV6-1 | CASSEAFGVNGEQYF | TGTGCCAGCAGTGAAGCCTTCGGGGTGAACGGGGAGCAGTACTTC
NA | TRBD1 | TRBJ1-1 | TRBV7-8 | CASSAYRGGKDTEAFF | TGTGCCAGCAGCGCCTACAGGGGCGGCAAGGACACTGAAGCTTTCTTT
NA | NA | TRBJ1-3 | TRBV5-1 | CASSLDRVGSGNTIYF | TGCGCCAGCAGCTTGGACAGGGTAGGCTCTGGAAACACCATATATTTT